Listed below are T cell receptor beta chains from one sample, sequenced in a study of blood T cells in healthy people across ages. TCRdb reanalysed the 5' RACE reads using MiXCR and keeps one entry per CDR3 protein. The sample includes 700,000 to 950,000 distinct CDR3 sequences, about 42% seen only once; the top ten take more than 20%. Material: blood. The receptors originated from a woman aged 60 to 75 in good health. The CDR3 runs from the conserved cysteine through the conserved F or W. Each record gives: V gene, clone size, D gene, J gene, CDR3 DNA, CDR3 protein. D genes are given only for firm matches. Clone size is not always given. Where it is, it says once, few, many or a class for expanded clones.

>TRBV19|few|-|TRBJ2-7
TGTGCCAGTAGTATAGGACTACGCTACGAGCAGTACTTC
CASSIGLRYEQYF
>TRBV3-1|-|-|TRBJ1-6
TGTGCCAGCAGCCAGGCCGATACGGATTCACCCCTCCACTTT
CASSQADTDSPLHF
>TRBV7-3|few|TRBD2|TRBJ2-5
TGTGCCAGCAGCTTCACTAGCGGGGGTGAGACCCAGTACTTC
CASSFTSGGETQYF
>TRBV3-1|-|-|TRBJ1-5
TGTGCCAGCAGCCAAGATGCAGGGGCAGGTCAGCCCCAGCATTTT
CASSQDAGAGQPQHF
>TRBV20-1|once|TRBD2|TRBJ2-7
TGCAGTGCTAGGACTAGCGGGAAGACCTACGAGCAGTACTTC
CSARTSGKTYEQYF
>TRBV4-2|few|-|TRBJ2-3
TGTGCCAGCAGCCCCCTAAGTCGGGGAGGCACAGATACGCAGTATTTT
CASSPLSRGGTDTQYF
>TRBV2|-|TRBD2|TRBJ2-3
TGTGCCAGCAGGGTGACTAGCGGTGAAAACCCGGCGACAGATACGCAGTATTTT
CASRVTSGENPATDTQYF
>TRBV29-1|-|-|TRBJ2-7
TGCAGCGCCGCTAAAGGCCGAACTCCTCCCTACGAGCAGTACTTC
CSAAKGRTPPYEQYF
>TRBV25-1|once|-|TRBJ1-1
TGTGCCAGCAGTGAATGGGGCGCGTACACTGAAGCTTTCTTT
CASSEWGAYTEAFF
>TRBV13|-|-|TRBJ2-3
TGTGCCAACAGCTTCAACCGGCCCCCCAGCACAGATACGCAGTATTTT
CANSFNRPPSTDTQYF
>TRBV7-2|few|-|TRBJ2-2
TGTGCCAGCAGCCTTAGGCGGGGTTTTGGGGAGCTGTTTTTT
CASSLRRGFGELFF
>TRBV29-1|many|-|TRBJ2-7
TGCAGCGTTGCTGGGGGCTCCTACGAGCAGTACTTC
CSVAGGSYEQYF
>TRBV10-3|few|-|TRBJ1-2
TGTGCCATCAGTGAACAGGACTATGGCTACACCTTC
CAISEQDYGYTF
>TRBV7-9|-|TRBD1|TRBJ1-1
TGTGCCAGCAGACCCGGGAGGACAGGGGGAACGGCTTTCTTT
CASRPGRTGGTAFF
>TRBV5-1|-|-|TRBJ2-5
TGCGCCAGCAGCGGAACTACAGGGATGGAGACCCAGTACTTC
CASSGTTGMETQYF
>TRBV5-1|-|-|TRBJ2-5
TGCGCCAGCAGCTTGGCGCCTAGCGCTAACCAAGAGACCCAGTACTTC
CASSLAPSANQETQYF
>TRBV3-1|-|-|TRBJ2-1
TGTGCCAGCAGCCAAGATTTGGAGGGAATTGGGTTCTTC
CASSQDLEGIGFF
>TRBV10-3|-|-|TRBJ1-1
TGTGCCATCAGTGAAATGACCACTGAAGCTTTCTTT
CAISEMTTEAFF
>TRBV5-1|-|-|TRBJ2-7
TGCGCCAGCAGCGCTGAGGGAACCTCGGTCGAGCAGTACTTC
CASSAEGTSVEQYF
>TRBV10-3|few|TRBD2|TRBJ2-1
TGTGCCATCCAGCGGGAGGGGGGTGAGCAGTTCTTC
CAIQREGGEQFF
>TRBV20-1|-|-|TRBJ2-7
TGCAGTGCTCGGCAGAGAAACGACGAGCAGTACTTC
CSARQRNDEQYF
>TRBV4-3|-|TRBD2|TRBJ2-3
TGCGCCAGCAGTCAAGACGAACCCGGAGCGGGAGGCACAGATACGCAGTATTTT
CASSQDEPGAGGTDTQYF
>TRBV25-1|-|-|TRBJ2-5
TGTGCCAGCAGTGAATCTCTCCGGGAGACCCAGTACTTC
CASSESLRETQYF
>TRBV27|-|-|TRBJ1-2
TGTGCCAGCAGTTTATCCCCTAGGGCTTGGGGGGGCTACACCTTC
CASSLSPRAWGGYTF
>TRBV20-1|many|TRBD2|TRBJ2-1
TGCAGTGCAACCGCCGGGACTAGCGGGGGGGCCGAGCAGTTCTTC
CSATAGTSGGAEQFF
>TRBV12-3/TRBV12-4|many|-|TRBJ1-6
TGTGCCAGCAGCCCGGGAGATTCACCCCTCCACTTT
CASSPGDSPLHF
>TRBV20-1|-|TRBD2|TRBJ2-5
TGCAGTGCTAGTCCTAGCGGGAGATCCAATGAGCAGTACTTC
CSASPSGRSNEQYF
>TRBV20-1|-|-|TRBJ1-4
TGCAGTGACCGACCGGGGGCGGGTAATGAAAAACTGTTTTTT
CSDRPGAGNEKLFF
>TRBV27|-|-|TRBJ2-7
TGTGCCAGCAGTTTTTCAGACAAAGCCTACGAGCAGTACTTC
CASSFSDKAYEQYF
>TRBV20-1|-|-|TRBJ2-5
TGCAGTGCTAGCGGGAAGTGGGAAGAGACCCAGTACTTC
CSASGKWEETQYF
>TRBV7-2|few|-|TRBJ1-6
TGTGCCAGCAGCTTAGTAGGGGCCGGGAGCTCCTATAATTCACCCCTCCACTTT
CASSLVGAGSSYNSPLHF
>TRBV20-1|-|TRBD1|TRBJ2-1
TGCAGTGCTGGTTCGACAGGGATCTCCTACAATGAGCAGTTCTTC
CSAGSTGISYNEQFF
>TRBV6-4|-|TRBD1|TRBJ1-2
TGTGCCAGCAGTGGCTCGGGACAGGGGCCCTATGGCTACACCTTC
CASSGSGQGPYGYTF
>TRBV10-3|-|TRBD2|TRBJ2-1
TGTGCCACGCGGGACTACAGCAATGAGCAGTTCTTC
CATRDYSNEQFF
>TRBV6-1|-|-|TRBJ1-2
TGTGCCAGCTGCCCGTCCCACGGGATCGACTATGGCTACACCTTC
CASCPSHGIDYGYTF
>TRBV18|few|-|TRBJ1-2
TGTGCCAGCTCCGGCACAGGGGGCTACACCTTC
CASSGTGGYTF
>TRBV12-3/TRBV12-4|once|-|TRBJ2-5
TGTGCCAGCAGTTTAGATTTTGGTATTGAGCGGGACACGCCGTACCAAGAGACCCAGTACTTC
CASSLDFGIERDTPYQETQYF